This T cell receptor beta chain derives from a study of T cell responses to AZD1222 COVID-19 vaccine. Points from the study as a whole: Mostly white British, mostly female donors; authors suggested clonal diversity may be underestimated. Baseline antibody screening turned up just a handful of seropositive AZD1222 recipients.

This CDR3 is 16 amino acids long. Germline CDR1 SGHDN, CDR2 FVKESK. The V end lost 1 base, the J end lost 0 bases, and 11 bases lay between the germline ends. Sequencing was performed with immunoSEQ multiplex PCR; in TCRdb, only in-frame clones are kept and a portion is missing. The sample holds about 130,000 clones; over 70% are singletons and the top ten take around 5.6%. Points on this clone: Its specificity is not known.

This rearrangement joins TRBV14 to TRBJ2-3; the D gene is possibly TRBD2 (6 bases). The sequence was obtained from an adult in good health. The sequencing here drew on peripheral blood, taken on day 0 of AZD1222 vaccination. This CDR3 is CASSQAGSPSTDTQYF. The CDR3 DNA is TGTGCCAGCAGCCAAGCCGGGAGCCCTAGCACAGATACGCAGTATTTT. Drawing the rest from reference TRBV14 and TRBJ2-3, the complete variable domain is EAGVTQFPSHSVIEKGQTVTLRCDPISGHDNLYWYRRVMGKEIKFLLHFVKESKQDESGMPNNRFLAERTGGTYSTLKVQPAELEDSGVYFCASSQAGSPSTDTQYFGPGTRLTVL.